The present T cell receptor (beta chain) was sequenced within a study of T cells after yellow fever vaccination. This clonotype was detected ten times or more. The CDR3 covers 16 residues. V lost 4 bases and J lost 3; bases outside the gene matches: 7. Germline CDR1 and CDR2: SGHDT and YYEEEE. In making TCR cDNA, 5'RACE template switching added a universal primer site and UMIs to it. MiXCR, run by TCRdb on the 5' RACE reads, gives a single entry per CDR3 protein. The table records 140,000 to 150,000 distinct CDR3 sequences, 5% to 7.5% of them present only once. J is TRBJ2-5 and V is TRBV5-6, with 12 bases aligning to TRBD2. This clonotype was obtained from a man under 40 who received the YFV17D yellow fever vaccine. Sequencing was performed on CD4+ T cells sorted from PBMCs, taken 10 days after the yellow fever booster vaccination. This chain's CDR3 is CASSGPTSGSKETQYF. CDR3 coding DNA: TGTGCCAGCAGCGGGCCGACTAGCGGGAGCAAAGAGACCCAGTACTTC.